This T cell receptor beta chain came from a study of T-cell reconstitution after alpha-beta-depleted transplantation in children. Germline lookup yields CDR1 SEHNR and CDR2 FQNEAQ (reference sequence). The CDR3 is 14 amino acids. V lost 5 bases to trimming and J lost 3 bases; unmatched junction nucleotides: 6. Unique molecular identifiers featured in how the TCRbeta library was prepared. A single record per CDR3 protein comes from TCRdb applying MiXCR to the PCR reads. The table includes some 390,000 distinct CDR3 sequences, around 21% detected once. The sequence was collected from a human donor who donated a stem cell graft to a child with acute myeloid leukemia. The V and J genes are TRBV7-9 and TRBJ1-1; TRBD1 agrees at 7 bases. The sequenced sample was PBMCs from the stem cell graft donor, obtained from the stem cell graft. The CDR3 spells CASSQMTGYTEAFF. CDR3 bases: TGTGCCAGCAGCCAAATGACAGGGTACACTGAAGCTTTCTTT.